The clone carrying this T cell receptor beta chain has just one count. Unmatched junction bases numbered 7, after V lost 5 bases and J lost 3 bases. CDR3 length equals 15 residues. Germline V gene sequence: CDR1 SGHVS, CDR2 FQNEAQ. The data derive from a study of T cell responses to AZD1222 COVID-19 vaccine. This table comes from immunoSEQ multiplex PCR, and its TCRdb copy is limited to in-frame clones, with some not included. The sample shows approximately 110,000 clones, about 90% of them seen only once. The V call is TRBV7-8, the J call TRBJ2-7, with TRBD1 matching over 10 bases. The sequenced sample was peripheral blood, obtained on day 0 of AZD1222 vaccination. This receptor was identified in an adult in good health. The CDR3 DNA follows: TGTGCCAGCAGCCGGGACAGGGGTGGAGGCTACGAGCAGTACTTC. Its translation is CASSRDRGGGYEQYF.